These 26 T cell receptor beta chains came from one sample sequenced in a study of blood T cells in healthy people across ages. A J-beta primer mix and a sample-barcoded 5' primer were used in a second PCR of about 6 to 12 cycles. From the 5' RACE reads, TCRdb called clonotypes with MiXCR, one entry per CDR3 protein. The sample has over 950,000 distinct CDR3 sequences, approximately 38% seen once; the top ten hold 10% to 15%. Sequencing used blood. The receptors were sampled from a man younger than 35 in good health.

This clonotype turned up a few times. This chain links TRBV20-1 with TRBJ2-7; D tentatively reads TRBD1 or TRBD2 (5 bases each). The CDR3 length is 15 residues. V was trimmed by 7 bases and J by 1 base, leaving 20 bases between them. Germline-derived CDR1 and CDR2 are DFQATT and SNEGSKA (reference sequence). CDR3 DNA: TGCAGTGGTAGGGGAGCCCGGGGCAGTTCCTACGAGCAGTACTTC. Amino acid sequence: CSGRGARGSSYEQYF.

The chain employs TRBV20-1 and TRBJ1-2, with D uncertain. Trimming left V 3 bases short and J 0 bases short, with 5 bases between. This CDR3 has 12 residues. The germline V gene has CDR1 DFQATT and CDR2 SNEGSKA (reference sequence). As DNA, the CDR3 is TGCAGTGCTAGTGCTTCTAACTATGGCTACACCTTC. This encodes CSASASNYGYTF.

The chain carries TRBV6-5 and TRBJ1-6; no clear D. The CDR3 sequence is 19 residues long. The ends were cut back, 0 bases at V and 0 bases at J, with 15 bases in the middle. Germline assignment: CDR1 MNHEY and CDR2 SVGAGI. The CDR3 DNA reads TGTGCCAGCAGTTACTCGCCTTACCTCGGGAGCTCCTATAATTCACCCCTCCACTTT. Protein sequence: CASSYSPYLGSSYNSPLHF.

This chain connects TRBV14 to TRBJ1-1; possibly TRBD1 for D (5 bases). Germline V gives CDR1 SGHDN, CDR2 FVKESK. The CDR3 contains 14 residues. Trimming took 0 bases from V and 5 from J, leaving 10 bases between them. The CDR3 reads CASSQDWGNTEAFF. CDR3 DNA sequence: TGTGCCAGCAGCCAAGACTGGGGGAATACTGAAGCTTTCTTT. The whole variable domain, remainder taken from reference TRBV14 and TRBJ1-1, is EAGVTQFPSHSVIEKGQTVTLRCDPISGHDNLYWYRRVMGKEIKFLLHFVKESKQDESGMPNNRFLAERTGGTYSTLKVQPAELEDSGVYFCASSQDWGNTEAFFGQGTRLTVV.

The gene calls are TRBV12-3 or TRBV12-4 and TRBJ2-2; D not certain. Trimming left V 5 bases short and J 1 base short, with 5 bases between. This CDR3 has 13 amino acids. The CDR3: CASSIQNTGELFF. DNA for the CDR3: TGTGCCAGCAGTATCCAGAACACCGGGGAGCTGTTTTTT.

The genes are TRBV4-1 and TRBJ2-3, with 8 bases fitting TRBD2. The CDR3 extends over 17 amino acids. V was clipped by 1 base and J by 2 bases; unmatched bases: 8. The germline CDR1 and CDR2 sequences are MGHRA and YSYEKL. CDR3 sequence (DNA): TGCGCCAGCAGCCAAGTTATGAGCGGGGGCTTCACAGATACGCAGTATTTT. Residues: CASSQVMSGGFTDTQYF.

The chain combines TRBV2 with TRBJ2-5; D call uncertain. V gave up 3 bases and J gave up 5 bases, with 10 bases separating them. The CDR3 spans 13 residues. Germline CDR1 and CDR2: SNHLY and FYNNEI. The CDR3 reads CASSDGLLETQYF. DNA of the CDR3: TGTGCCAGCAGTGACGGCCTATTGGAGACCCAGTACTTC.

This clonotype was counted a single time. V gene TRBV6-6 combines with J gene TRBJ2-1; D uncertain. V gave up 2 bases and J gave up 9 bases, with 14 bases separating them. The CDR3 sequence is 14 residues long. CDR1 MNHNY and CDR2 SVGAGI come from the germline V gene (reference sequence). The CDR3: CASSYAAVLGEQFF. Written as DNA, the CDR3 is TGTGCCAGCAGTTACGCGGCGGTGCTTGGTGAGCAGTTCTTC.

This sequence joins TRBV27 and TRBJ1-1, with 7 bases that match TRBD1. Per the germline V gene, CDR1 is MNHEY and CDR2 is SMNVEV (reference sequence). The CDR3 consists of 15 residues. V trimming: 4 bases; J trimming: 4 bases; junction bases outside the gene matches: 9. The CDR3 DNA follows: TGTGCCAGCAGTTCCTTAATGACAGGGACCACTGAAGCTTTCTTT. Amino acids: CASSSLMTGTTEAFF.

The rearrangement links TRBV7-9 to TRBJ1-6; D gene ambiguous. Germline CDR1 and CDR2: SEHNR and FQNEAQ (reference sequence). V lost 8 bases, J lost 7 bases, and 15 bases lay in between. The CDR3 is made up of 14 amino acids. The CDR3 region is CASEDMRTNSPLHF. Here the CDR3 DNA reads TGTGCCAGCGAAGACATGCGAACCAATTCACCCCTCCACTTT.

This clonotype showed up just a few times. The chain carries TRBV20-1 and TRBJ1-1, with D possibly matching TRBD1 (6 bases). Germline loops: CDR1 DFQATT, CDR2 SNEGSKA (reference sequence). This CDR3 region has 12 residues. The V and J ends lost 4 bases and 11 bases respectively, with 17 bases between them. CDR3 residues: CSATRDRTNAFF. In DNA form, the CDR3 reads TGCAGTGCTACGCGCGACAGGACAAATGCTTTCTTT.

The chain's CDR3 is CSASTELKMNTEAFF. The DNA of the CDR3 is TGCAGTGCTTCGACAGAGCTGAAGATGAACACTGAAGCTTTCTTT. This chain links TRBV20-1 with TRBJ1-1; TRBD1 is a possible D gene (5 bases). V dropped 5 bases and J dropped 0 bases, with 16 bases sitting between them. The CDR3 sequence is 15 residues long. Per the germline V gene, CDR1 is DFQATT and CDR2 is SNEGSKA (reference sequence).

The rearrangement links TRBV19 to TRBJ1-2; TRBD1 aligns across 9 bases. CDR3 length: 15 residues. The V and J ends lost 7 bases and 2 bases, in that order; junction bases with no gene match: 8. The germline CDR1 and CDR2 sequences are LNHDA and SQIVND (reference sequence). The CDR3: CASNEPGQGNYGYTF. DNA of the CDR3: TGTGCCAGTAACGAACCGGGACAGGGAAACTATGGCTACACCTTC.

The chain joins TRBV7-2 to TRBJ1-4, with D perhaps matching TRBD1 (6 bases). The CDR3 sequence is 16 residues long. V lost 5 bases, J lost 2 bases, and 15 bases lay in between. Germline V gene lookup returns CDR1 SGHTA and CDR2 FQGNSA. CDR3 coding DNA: TGTGCCAGCAGCCCGTACAGGGAAATCACTAATGAAAAACTGTTTTTT. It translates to CASSPYREITNEKLFF.

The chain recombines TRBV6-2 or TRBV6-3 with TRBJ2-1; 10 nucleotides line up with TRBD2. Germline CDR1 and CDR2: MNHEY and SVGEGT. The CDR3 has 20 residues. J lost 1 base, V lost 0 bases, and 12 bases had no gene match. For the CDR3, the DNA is TGTGCCAGCAGTTACTCGATCAGCGGGGGGGCCGGTTTATCCTACAATGAGCAGTTCTTC. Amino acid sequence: CASSYSISGGAGLSYNEQFF.

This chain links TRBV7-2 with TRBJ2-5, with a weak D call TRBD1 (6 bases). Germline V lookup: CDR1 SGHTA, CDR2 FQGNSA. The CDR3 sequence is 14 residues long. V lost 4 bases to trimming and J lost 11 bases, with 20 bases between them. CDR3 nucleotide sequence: TGTGCCAGCAGCTACGGGACATCGGGGAATGAGCAGTACTTC. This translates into CASSYGTSGNEQYF.

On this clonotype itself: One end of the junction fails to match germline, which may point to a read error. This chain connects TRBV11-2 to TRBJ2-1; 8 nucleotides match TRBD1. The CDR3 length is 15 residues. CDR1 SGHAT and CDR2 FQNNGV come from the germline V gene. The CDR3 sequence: CASGLITGGYNEQFF. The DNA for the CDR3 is TGTGCCAGCGGCTTAATCACAGGGGGATACAATGAGCAGTTCTTC. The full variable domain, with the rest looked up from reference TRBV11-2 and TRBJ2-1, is EAGVAQSPRYKIIEKRQSVAFWCNPISGHATLYWYQQILGQGPKLLIQFQNNGVVDDSQLPKDRFSAERLKGVDSTLKIQPAKLEDSAVYLCASGLITGGYNEQFFGPGTRLTVL.

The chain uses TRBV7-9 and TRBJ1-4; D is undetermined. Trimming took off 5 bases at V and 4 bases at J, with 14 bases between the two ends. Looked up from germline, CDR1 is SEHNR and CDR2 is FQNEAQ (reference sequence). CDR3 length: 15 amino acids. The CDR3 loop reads CASSPRVEGNEKLFF. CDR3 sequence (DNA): TGTGCCAGCAGCCCGCGGGTAGAGGGTAATGAAAAACTGTTTTTT.

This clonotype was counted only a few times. The CDR3 protein is CASSEEGGRWNEQFF. The CDR3 DNA sequence: TGTGCCAGCAGTGAAGAGGGTGGCAGGTGGAATGAGCAGTTCTTC. The rearrangement uses TRBV6-1 and TRBJ2-1, with D hard to call. Trimming removed 1 base from V and 7 bases from J, with 14 bases in between. Per the germline V gene, CDR1 is MNHNS and CDR2 is SASEGT. The CDR3 has 15 residues.

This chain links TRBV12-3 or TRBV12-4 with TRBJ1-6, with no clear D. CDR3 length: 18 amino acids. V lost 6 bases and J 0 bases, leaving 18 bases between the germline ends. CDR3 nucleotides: TGTGCCAGCAGGACCGGAGTCGGTCTGAGCTCCTATAATTCACCCCTCCACTTT. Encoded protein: CASRTGVGLSSYNSPLHF.

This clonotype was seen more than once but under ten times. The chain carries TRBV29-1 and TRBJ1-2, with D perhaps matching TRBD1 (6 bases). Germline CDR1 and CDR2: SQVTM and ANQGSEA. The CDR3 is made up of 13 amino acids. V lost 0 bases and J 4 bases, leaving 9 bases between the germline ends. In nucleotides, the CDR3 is TGCAGCGTTGAAGATAGAGGGGGCTATGGCTACACCTTC. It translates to CSVEDRGGYGYTF.

The CDR3 protein is CSVERTSGVRLANEQFF. The DNA for the CDR3 is TGCAGCGTTGAAAGGACTAGCGGGGTGCGCCTTGCCAATGAGCAGTTCTTC. The gene calls are TRBV29-1 and TRBJ2-1; 12 nucleotides align to TRBD2. The J segment lost 6 bases and the V segment lost 2 bases, leaving 11 bases of the junction unmatched. The CDR3 is 17 amino acids. Germline V gene data show CDR1 as SQVTM and CDR2 as ANQGSEA.

Here the CDR3 reads CASSLSKTPGGELFF. CDR3 DNA sequence: TGCGCCAGCAGCTTGAGCAAAACCCCTGGCGGGGAGCTGTTTTTT. The chain couples TRBV5-1 to TRBJ2-2, with D unclear. V gave up 1 base and J gave up 7 bases, with 14 bases separating them. CDR1 and CDR2 (germline): SGHRS, YFSETQ. The CDR3 has 15 residues.

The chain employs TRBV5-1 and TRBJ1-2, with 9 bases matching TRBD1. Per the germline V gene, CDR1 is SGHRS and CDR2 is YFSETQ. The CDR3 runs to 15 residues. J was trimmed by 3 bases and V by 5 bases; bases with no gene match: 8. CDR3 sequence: CASRKTGQGYYGYTF. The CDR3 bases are TGCGCCAGCAGAAAAACCGGACAGGGGTACTATGGCTACACCTTC.

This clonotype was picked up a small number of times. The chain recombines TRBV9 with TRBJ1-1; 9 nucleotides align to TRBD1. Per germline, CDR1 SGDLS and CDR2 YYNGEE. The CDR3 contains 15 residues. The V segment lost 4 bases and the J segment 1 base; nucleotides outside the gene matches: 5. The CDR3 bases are TGTGCCAGCAGCCTATCACAGGGGGCGAACACTGAAGCTTTCTTT. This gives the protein CASSLSQGANTEAFF.

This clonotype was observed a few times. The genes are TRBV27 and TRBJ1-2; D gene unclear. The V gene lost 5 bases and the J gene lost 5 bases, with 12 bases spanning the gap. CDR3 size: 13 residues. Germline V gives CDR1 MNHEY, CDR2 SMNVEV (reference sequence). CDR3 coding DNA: TGTGCCAGCAGTGTTGAACCGCGATATGGCTACACCTTC. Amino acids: CASSVEPRYGYTF.